This T cell receptor beta chain was sequenced for a study of T cell responses to AZD1222 COVID-19 vaccine. The sample holds one count of this clone. Antigen unknown. The V gene end was trimmed by 6 bases and the J gene end by 4 bases; junction bases not matched to a gene: 5. Per germline, CDR1 MRHNA and CDR2 SNTAGT. This CDR3 contains 13 residues. The repertoire was sequenced with immunoSEQ multiplex PCR; TCRdb's copy has only in-frame clones and lacks some. The sample has about 200,000 clones; under 95% are singletons. Study-level findings and limits: Among those given AZD1222, only five or six were seropositive at baseline. When two AZD1222 doses had been given, Spike-specific TCR breadth and depth rose. Donors were chiefly white British, with a greater number of females, and clonal diversity was perhaps underestimated.

The chain joins TRBV6-4 to TRBJ2-7, with 8 nucleotides matching TRBD1. This specimen consisted of peripheral blood, obtained 28 days after the second AZD1222 dose. This TCR derives from an adult who received the AZD1222 COVID-19 vaccine. The CDR3 sequence is CASSPDRGYEQYF. The CDR3, as DNA: TGTGCCAGCAGCCCCGACAGGGGATACGAGCAGTACTTC.